This passage covers 17 T cell receptor beta chains from one sample sequenced in a study of immune characterization of retroperitoneal liposarcoma. Each CDR3 protein gets one entry after TCRdb re-called the PCR reads with MiXCR. The table has around 11,000 distinct CDR3 sequences, approximately 24% seen once; the top ten hold more than 8.5%. The sequenced material came from blood. These receptors originate from a female donor with retroperitoneal liposarcoma.

This clonotype is deemed medium-sized. The chain combines TRBV11-2 with TRBJ2-7; D gene ambiguous. V was trimmed by 2 bases and J by 1 base, leaving 6 bases between them. Germline V gene sequence: CDR1 SGHAT, CDR2 FQNNGV. The CDR3 has 13 residues. CDR3 region: CASSLFTSYEQYF. DNA for the CDR3: TGTGCCAGCAGCTTATTCACATCCTACGAGCAGTACTTC. Full variable domain (outside the CDR3, taken from reference TRBV11-2 and TRBJ2-7): EAGVAQSPRYKIIEKRQSVAFWCNPISGHATLYWYQQILGQGPKLLIQFQNNGVVDDSQLPKDRFSAERLKGVDSTLKIQPAKLEDSAVYLCASSLFTSYEQYFGPGTRLTVT.

This clonotype was counted ten times or more. This chain joins TRBV6-5 and TRBJ1-1; D possibly corresponds to TRBD1 (6 bases). Germline CDR1 reads MNHEY; CDR2 reads SVGAGI. The CDR3 length is 11 residues. The ends were cut back, 8 bases at V and 10 bases at J, with 14 bases in the middle. The CDR3 loop is CASREGGRAFF. The CDR3, as DNA: TGTGCCAGCCGCGAAGGGGGGAGAGCTTTCTTT.

In this sample, this clonotype is medium-sized. The J gene is TRBJ1-2, the V gene TRBV12-3 or TRBV12-4; 9 positions match TRBD1. J lost 2 bases, V lost 5 bases, and 12 bases had no gene match. The CDR3 loop spans 17 amino acids. This chain's CDR3 is CASSPGTGFSENYGYTF. The CDR3 bases are TGTGCCAGCAGTCCGGGGACAGGGTTTTCGGAGAACTATGGCTACACCTTC.

This clonotype was seen ten or more times. This chain connects TRBV27 to TRBJ2-3, with D tentatively TRBD1 or TRBD2 (5 bases each). The germline CDR1 and CDR2 sequences are MNHEY and SMNVEV (reference sequence). The CDR3 runs to 13 residues. V was cut by 5 bases and J by 4 bases, with 10 bases left in between. The CDR3 loop reads CASSLGTPDTQYF. In DNA form, the CDR3 reads TGTGCCAGCAGTCTAGGGACCCCAGATACGCAGTATTTT.

This clonotype has a handful of counts. J is TRBJ2-4 and V is TRBV25-1, with D unclear. The DNA matches TRBJ2-1 better at its end, which makes the J call doubtful. CDR3 length equals 13 residues. Germline lookup yields CDR1 MGHDK and CDR2 SYGVNS. CDR3 nucleotide sequence: TGTGCCAGCAGTGAATCGAAAGGCTATGAGCAGTTCTTC. Amino acid sequence: CASSESKGYEQFF.

This clonotype occurred a few times. The chain combines TRBV12-3 or TRBV12-4 with TRBJ1-2; TRBD1 is a possible D gene (5 bases). CDR3 size: 13 residues. The V and J ends lost 2 bases and 4 bases respectively, with 8 bases between them. CDR3 region: CASSLSGTYGYTF. The CDR3 bases are TGTGCCAGCAGTTTATCGGGGACCTATGGCTACACCTTC.

The rearrangement links TRBV20-1 to TRBJ2-1, with D possibly matching TRBD2 (7 bases). V was cut by 3 bases and J by 7 bases, with 16 bases left in between. The CDR3 is 14 residues long. In germline, CDR1 is DFQATT, CDR2 SNEGSKA (reference sequence). DNA of the CDR3: TGCAGTGCTAGTGAGGGGGGGGAGGGGAATGAGCAGTTCTTC. It specifies CSASEGGEGNEQFF.

The gene calls are TRBV4-1 and TRBJ2-3, with D possibly called TRBD1 or TRBD2 (6 bases each). The J call is uncertain, as TRBJ2-1 better fits the DNA end. CDR3 length: 14 residues. Germline assignment: CDR1 MGHRA and CDR2 YSYEKL. The CDR3 is CASSSGRRGETQFF. The CDR3 DNA reads as TGCGCCAGCAGCTCTGGCCGAAGGGGGGAGACCCAGTTCTTC.

This chain uses TRBV6-5 with TRBJ1-4, with D unclear. Germline loops: CDR1 MNHEY, CDR2 SVGAGI. V was trimmed by 2 bases and J by 6 bases, leaving 10 bases between them. The CDR3 loop spans 14 amino acids. In nucleotides, the CDR3 is TGTGCCAGCAGTTACCGGCAGCGCGATGAAAAACTGTTTTTT. Translating gives CASSYRQRDEKLFF.

This rearrangement joins TRBV7-3 to TRBJ2-3; 8 positions match TRBD2. V shed 6 bases and J 5 bases; nucleotides not matched to a gene: 4. This CDR3 is built from 13 residues. Germline values: CDR1 SGHTA, CDR2 FQGTGA. The DNA of the CDR3 is TGTGCCAGCAGTCGGGGGGGGGGAGATACGCAGTATTTT. It yields the protein CASSRGGGDTQYF.

The rearrangement uses TRBV12-5 and TRBJ1-1; D is unresolved. The CDR3 contains 12 residues. Germline V CDR1 and CDR2: LGHNT, FRNRAP. Trimming cost V 0 bases and J 7 bases, with 6 bases left between them. The CDR3 reads CASGLVRGEAFF. Written as DNA, the CDR3 is TGTGCTAGTGGTTTGGTACGGGGTGAAGCTTTCTTT. Supplemented by reference TRBV12-5 and TRBJ1-1, the full variable domain reads DARVTQTPRHKVTEMGQEVTMRCQPILGHNTVFWYRQTMMQGLELLAYFRNRAPLDDSGMPKDRFSAEMPDATLATLKIQPSEPRDSAVYFCASGLVRGEAFFGQGTRLTVV.

V is TRBV4-3 and J is TRBJ2-5, with D perhaps given as TRBD1 or TRBD2 (6 bases each). Germline V gene sequence: CDR1 LGHNA, CDR2 YSLEER. The V end lost 5 bases, the J end lost 5 bases, and 15 bases lay between the germline ends. The CDR3 runs to 14 residues. CDR3 in DNA: TGCGCCAGCAGCGCCCGTACAGGGAGGGAGACCCAGTACTTC. Its translation is CASSARTGRETQYF.

The chain combines TRBV4-2 with TRBJ2-7, with TRBD2 matching 9 bases. V lost 6 bases to trimming and J lost 6 bases; unmatched junction nucleotides: 12. Germline V gene data show CDR1 as LGHNA and CDR2 as YNFKEQ. This CDR3 contains 15 residues. The CDR3 region is CASRANRAGGPEQYF. The CDR3 coding sequence is TGTGCCAGCAGGGCTAATAGGGCGGGAGGGCCCGAGCAGTACTTC.

This clonotype was seen only a few times. The chain joins TRBV6-6 to TRBJ2-4, with D possibly matching TRBD1 (6 bases). Germline CDR1 MNHNY, CDR2 SVGAGI (reference sequence). CDR3 length: 17 residues. V was cut by 3 bases and J by 7 bases, with 22 bases left in between. The CDR3 region has the DNA TGTGCCAGCAGTTATTACACCGGGACAATGGTGGGGAACATTCAGTACTTC. Translation: CASSYYTGTMVGNIQYF.

Points on this clonotype: The junction and the germline gene differ at one end; a read error may be behind it. The chain couples TRBV4-1 to TRBJ2-3, with 12 bases identical to TRBD2. This CDR3 spans 16 amino acids. Per the germline V gene, CDR1 is MGHRA and CDR2 is YSYEKL. CDR3 in amino acids: CASSQETSGSTDTQYF. CDR3 bases: TGTGCCAGCAGCCAAGAGACTAGCGGGAGTACAGATACGCAGTATTTT.

This clonotype is categorized as medium-sized (0.01 to 0.1%). The chain uses TRBV10-2 and TRBJ2-1, with 8 bases matching TRBD2. J gave up 7 bases and V 0 bases, and 8 bases lay outside the gene matches. Germline-derived CDR1 and CDR2 are WSHSY and SAAADI. CDR3 length equals 16 residues. The CDR3 bases are TGCGCCAGCAGTGAGTCGGTGGCGGGAGGAGAGAATGAGCAGTTCTTC. Amino acid sequence: CASSESVAGGENEQFF.

This clonotype has more than one count but fewer than ten. As DNA, the CDR3 is TGTGCCAGCAGGAGGACAGGGGAAGGCACTGAAGCTTTCTTT. Encoded protein: CASRRTGEGTEAFF. V gene TRBV6-1 combines with J gene TRBJ1-1; 9 nucleotides agree with TRBD1. The CDR3 covers 14 residues. Germline CDR1 and CDR2: MNHNS and SASEGT. J gave up 4 bases and V 6 bases, and 6 bases lay outside the gene matches.